Following are 11 T cell receptor beta chains from one sample sequenced in a study of T cell responses to AZD1222 COVID-19 vaccine. Profiling relied on immunoSEQ multiplex PCR, and the TCRdb table lists in-frame clones only, not all of them. This table holds about 140,000 clones, approximately 90% found once. Sequences were derived from peripheral blood, sampled on day 0 of AZD1222 vaccination. The receptors originated from an adult in good health.

The chain carries TRBV30 and TRBJ1-5, with D maybe TRBD1 (6 bases). V lost 3 bases, J lost 9 bases, and 15 bases lay in between. Germline V lookup: CDR1 GTSNPN, CDR2 SVGIG (reference sequence). The CDR3 is 13 amino acids. Here the CDR3 DNA reads TGTGCCTGGAGCGGGGGCACCGGGGCGCCCCAGCATTTT. Residues: CAWSGGTGAPQHF.

This chain links TRBV7-2 with TRBJ2-7; 8 nucleotides match TRBD2. The V segment lost 2 bases and the J segment 0 bases; nucleotides outside the gene matches: 0. Germline-derived CDR1 and CDR2 are SGHTA and FQGNSA. CDR3 size: 14 residues. The CDR3 is CASSLSGSSYEQYF. Here the CDR3 DNA reads TGTGCCAGCAGCTTAAGCGGGAGCTCCTACGAGCAGTACTTC.

The chain recombines TRBV3-1 (or the pseudogene TRBV3-2) with TRBJ1-1; TRBD1 agrees at 8 bases. Germline lookup yields CDR1 LGHDT and CDR2 YNNKEL (reference sequence). The CDR3 covers 17 residues. Unmatched junction bases numbered 10, after V lost 4 bases and J lost 0 bases. CDR3 bases: TGTGCCAGCAGCCTGGAAAGAAAGGGACAGGTGAACACTGAAGCTTTCTTT. It yields the protein CASSLERKGQVNTEAFF.

This chain uses TRBV7-9 with TRBJ2-7; no firm D call. Germline V gene data show CDR1 as SEHNR and CDR2 as FQNEAQ (reference sequence). V lost 4 bases and J lost 3, with 7 bases in between. There are 12 residues in the CDR3. CDR3 in amino acids: CASSSLGYEQYF. DNA of the CDR3: TGTGCCAGCAGCTCACTGGGCTACGAGCAGTACTTC. Full variable domain (rest looked up from reference TRBV7-9 and TRBJ2-7): DTGVSQNPRHKITKRGQNVTFRCDPISEHNRLYWYRQTLGQGPEFLTYFQNEAQLEKSRLLSDRFSAERPKGSFSTLEIQRTEQGDSAMYLCASSSLGYEQYFGPGTRLTVT.

CDR3 residues: CASSPGTAYGYTF. CDR3 DNA: TGTGCCAGCAGCCCAGGGACAGCCTATGGCTACACCTTC. V gene TRBV7-9 combines with J gene TRBJ1-2; 7 bases are shared with TRBD1. This CDR3 contains 13 residues. V was clipped by 5 bases and J by 4 bases; unmatched bases: 4. Germline V CDR1 and CDR2: SEHNR, FQNEAQ (reference sequence).

This rearrangement joins TRBV30 to TRBJ2-1, with 7 bases identical to TRBD2. The germline V gene encodes CDR1 GTSNPN and CDR2 SVGIG (reference sequence). With 1 base clipped from V and 3 bases from J, the junction kept 6 bases outside the gene matches. CDR3 length: 15 residues. CDR3 region: CAWSGGGGRYNEQFF. The CDR3 nucleotides read TGTGCCTGGAGTGGTGGGGGAGGGCGCTACAATGAGCAGTTCTTC.

CDR3 nucleotide sequence: TGTGCCAGCAGCCCCGGGACAGGGATTTACAATGAGCAGTTCTTC. This encodes CASSPGTGIYNEQFF. The chain has TRBV11-2 and TRBJ2-1, with 9 bases matching TRBD1. Germline V gene lookup returns CDR1 SGHAT and CDR2 FQNNGV. The CDR3 totals 15 residues. V was clipped by 5 bases and J by 4 bases; unmatched bases: 6. Based on the CDR3 plus reference TRBV11-2 and TRBJ2-1, the full variable domain is EAGVAQSPRYKIIEKRQSVAFWCNPISGHATLYWYQQILGQGPKLLIQFQNNGVVDDSQLPKDRFSAERLKGVDSTLKIQPAKLEDSAVYLCASSPGTGIYNEQFFGPGTRLTVL.

The V gene is TRBV24-1, the J gene TRBJ2-2, with D maybe TRBD1 (5 bases). Trimming removed 0 bases from V and 3 bases from J, with 7 bases in between. The CDR3 length is 15 residues. CDR1 is KGHDR, CDR2 SFDVKD, per germline. CDR3 sequence reads: CATSDLKQDTGELFF. The CDR3 nucleotides are TGTGCCACCAGTGATTTGAAACAGGACACCGGGGAGCTGTTTTTT.

The V call is TRBV28, the J call TRBJ1-4; a weak D match, TRBD1 (5 bases). CDR1 MDHEN and CDR2 SYDVKM come from the germline V gene. Trimming shortened V by 6 bases and J by 8 bases, and 43 bases separated the two germline ends. The CDR3 is 23 amino acids. This CDR3 reads CASSLYDYGFQDNGREPEEKLFF. The CDR3 DNA reads TGTGCCAGCAGCCTTTATGATTATGGGTTCCAGGATAATGGCAGGGAACCTGAGGAAAAACTGTTTTTT. Using reference TRBV28 and TRBJ1-4 for the parts outside the CDR3, the full variable domain is DVKVTQSSRYLVKRTGEKVFLECVQDMDHENMFWYRQDPGLGLRLIYFSYDVKMKEKGDIPEGYSVSREKKERFSLILESASTNQTSMYLCASSLYDYGFQDNGREPEEKLFFGSGTQLSVL.

This chain uses TRBV15 with TRBJ2-7; D might be TRBD2 (5 bases). V was shortened by 2 bases and J by 6 bases, with 17 bases between the two germline ends. Germline V CDR1 and CDR2: LNHNV, YYDKDF (reference sequence). The length of the CDR3 is 15 residues. The CDR3 DNA sequence: TGTGCCACCAGCAGATGGCGGGCAAGCAGACCCGAGCAGTACTTC. Its protein product is CATSRWRASRPEQYF.

The chain carries TRBV2 and TRBJ2-1; 10 bases map to TRBD2. The CDR3 contains 14 residues. Germline CDR1 and CDR2: SNHLY and FYNNEI. V was pared by 4 bases and J by 5 bases, with 2 bases of the junction left unmatched. This CDR3 reads CASSVLAGNNEQFF. The CDR3, as DNA: TGTGCCAGCAGTGTACTAGCGGGAAACAATGAGCAGTTCTTC.